What follows are 11 T cell receptor beta chains derived from one specimen sequenced in a study of response to subunit inactivated influenza vaccine. Each CDR3 protein is one row after TCRdb ran MiXCR on the RT-PCR reads. The repertoire holds around 850,000 distinct CDR3 sequences, with 18% as singletons. The source material was PBMCs from blood, sampled roughly 5 days after vaccination. Receptors were obtained from a man aged 45 to 65 who received an inactivated influenza vaccine.

The chain combines TRBV11-1 with TRBJ1-2; D is ambiguous. V lost 5 bases and J 4 bases, leaving 11 bases between the germline ends. The length of the CDR3 is 13 residues. CDR1 SGHAT and CDR2 FQDESV come from the germline V gene (reference sequence). The CDR3 region has the DNA TGTGCCAGCAGCAGCAGTTCCGTCTATGGCTACACCTTC. This codes for CASSSSSVYGYTF.

The chain recombines TRBV5-1 with TRBJ2-5, with a possible D match to TRBD2 (5 bases). The CDR3 is 13 residues long. The V end was cut by 5 bases, the J end by 5 bases, with 13 bases between. Germline assignment: CDR1 SGHRS and CDR2 YFSETQ. CDR3 in amino acids: CASRWSSGETQYF. The CDR3, as DNA: TGCGCCAGCAGATGGAGTTCGGGGGAGACCCAGTACTTC.

This clonotype was seen a few times. This chain links TRBV20-1 with TRBJ1-2; 7 nucleotides agree with TRBD1. The CDR3 loop spans 13 amino acids. V was clipped by 6 bases and J by 6 bases; unmatched bases: 10. Looked up from germline, CDR1 is DFQATT and CDR2 is SNEGSKA (reference sequence). For the CDR3, the DNA is TGCAGTGCAAAACCCGGGACAGACGATGGCTACACCTTC. Translation gives CSAKPGTDDGYTF.

This chain links TRBV2 with TRBJ2-1, with 13 nucleotides matching TRBD2. Germline trimming cut 3 bases from V and 0 bases from J; bases unmatched to any gene: 8. Germline V lookup: CDR1 SNHLY, CDR2 FYNNEI. The CDR3 runs 19 residues. CDR3 loop: CASSDSGTSGARSYNEQFF. CDR3 nucleotide sequence: TGTGCCAGCAGTGACTCCGGGACTAGCGGGGCCCGCTCCTACAATGAGCAGTTCTTC. The whole variable domain, filled in from reference TRBV2 and TRBJ2-1, reads EPEVTQTPSHQVTQMGQEVILRCVPISNHLYFYWYRQILGQKVEFLVSFYNNEISEKSEIFDDQFSVERPDGSNFTLKIRSTKLEDSAMYFCASSDSGTSGARSYNEQFFGPGTRLTVL.

This clonotype was observed at least ten times. The J gene is TRBJ1-4, the V gene TRBV5-1; D gene uncertain. Trimming removed 0 bases from V and 7 bases from J, with 13 bases in between. CDR1 is SGHRS and CDR2 is YFSETQ in the germline V gene. This CDR3 has 15 amino acids. The CDR3 DNA follows: TGCGCCAGCAGCTTGGGCGACCCCGCAGCTGAAAAACTGTTTTTT. It yields the protein CASSLGDPAAEKLFF.

The chain couples TRBV29-1 to TRBJ1-1; D ambiguous. The CDR3 sequence is 11 residues long. V dropped 2 bases and J dropped 10 bases, with 11 bases sitting between them. CDR1 is SQVTM, CDR2 ANQGSEA, per germline. This CDR3 reads CSVEHLGGAFF. In DNA, the CDR3 is TGCAGCGTTGAACACTTAGGAGGAGCTTTCTTT.

The chain carries TRBV3-1 and TRBJ1-1, with TRBD1 matching 7 bases. After removal of 8 bases from V and 0 bases from J, the junction contained 9 bases not matched to a gene. Germline CDR1 is LGHDT and CDR2 is YNNKEL (reference sequence). The CDR3 covers 15 residues. The CDR3, as DNA: TGTGCCAGCGGGGCGGGGACAGTGATGAACACTGAAGCTTTCTTT. Its translation: CASGAGTVMNTEAFF.

In its sample, this clonotype was seen a few times. V is TRBV4-1 and J is TRBJ2-5, with 9 bases identical to TRBD1. With 4 bases clipped from V and 5 bases from J, the junction kept 8 bases outside the gene matches. CDR1 is MGHRA, CDR2 YSYEKL, per germline. This CDR3 comprises 15 residues. The CDR3 DNA reads TGCGCCAGCAGCCGTTGGACAGGGGCAGGGGAGACCCAGTACTTC. This sequence encodes CASSRWTGAGETQYF.

This clonotype was counted only a few times. This sequence joins TRBV3-1 and TRBJ1-5, with no clear D. The germline CDR1 and CDR2 sequences are LGHDT and YNNKEL (reference sequence). Trimming took 5 bases from V and 0 from J, leaving 8 bases between them. The CDR3 length is 14 residues. CDR3 residues: CASSSAPSNQPQHF. DNA of the CDR3: TGTGCCAGCAGCTCAGCACCTAGCAATCAGCCCCAGCATTTT.

The rearrangement links TRBV4-1 to TRBJ1-5; D not resolved. Germline V gives CDR1 MGHRA, CDR2 YSYEKL. V was shortened by 0 bases and J by 2 bases, with 11 bases between the two germline ends. The CDR3 covers 16 residues. The CDR3 loop is CASSQDVGVGNQPQHF. CDR3 coding DNA: TGCGCCAGCAGCCAAGACGTCGGGGTTGGCAATCAGCCCCAGCATTTT.

V usage is TRBV25-1 and J usage is TRBJ1-1, with D tentatively TRBD1 (5 bases). The germline gives CDR1 MGHDK, CDR2 SYGVNS. The CDR3 totals 13 residues. The V end was cut by 6 bases, the J end by 4 bases, with 12 bases between. The CDR3 DNA is TGTGCCAGCAGATTAGCCGGGGGCACTGAAGCTTTCTTT. Protein sequence: CASRLAGGTEAFF. Together with reference TRBV25-1 and TRBJ1-1, the CDR3 gives the full variable domain: EADIYQTPRYLVIGTGKKITLECSQTMGHDKMYWYQQDPGMELHLIHYSYGVNSTEKGDLSSESTVSRIRTEHFPLTLESARPSHTSQYLCASRLAGGTEAFFGQGTRLTVV.